This TCR beta chain comes out of a study of blood T cell repertoires in COVID-19 (dated by TCRdb to 2020 to 2022). With regard to the full study: Collaborator samples came from the United States, Italy and Spain and covered acute and convalescent phases of COVID-19. The repertoires were made available in a free public database intended to serve as a resource for research on the immune response to SARS-CoV-2. A de-identified subject ID, COVID-19 status, age in years and sex were almost always included in the sample metadata. The material from the prospective study consisted of cDNA or gDNA derived from T cells, B-cell-depleted T cells, or PBMCs. Deeply sampled blood TCRbeta repertoires from subjects exposed to, actively infected with, or recovered from COVID-19 were included in the dataset. Samples were obtained from the ongoing ImmuneRACE study (first 160 participants) and from 1,000 to 1,500 subjects provided by 6 global collaborators. Where available, HLA class I and class II types were obtained from metadata supplied by the sample provider rather than from assay-based typing.

Whole blood was collected in K2EDTA tubes by collaborating institutions according to the institutions' own protocols. For TCRbeta analysis, collaborators shipped samples as frozen whole blood, isolated PBMCs, or DNA extracted from either of those sample types. TCRbeta CDR3 regions were amplified from genomic DNA using the immunoSEQ Assay, a bias-controlled multiplex PCR. Concerning the study's data processing: Within the assay, amplification of reference gene primers was used to estimate how many nucleated cells each sample contained. Sequence reads were collapsed and filtered to measure the absolute abundance of every unique TCRbeta CDR3 rearrangement. Productive Simpson clonality was computed per sample as the square root of Simpson's diversity index over productive rearrangements. In TCRdb, the immuneACCESS table is reduced to in-frame sequences with V and J assigned. These tables do not hold every clone; where another copy was compared, an unresolved V gene accounts for under half, and the others remain unexplained. V and J calls and clone size are copied from that table; D and trimming were computed from the DNA. This sample holds around 370,000 clones; 90% were observed only once. The top ten clones comprise about 6.5% of the sample.

Study-wide conclusions, independent of this receptor: How much clinical and demographic metadata was included differed by source and by participant, and the metadata was provided uncurated.

The CDR3 starts with the cysteine, ends with the phenylalanine, and has 14 residues. Just the 42-base CDR3 DNA is kept, in frame starting at base 1. Deletion took 1 base off V and 5 bases off J, with a span of 9 bases between the germline ends. As encoded in the germline V gene, CDR1 is SGHVS while CDR2 is FNYEAQ. Remarks on this clone: Its antigen has not been determined. The record has no base qualities; no much larger clone is one base away.

The sequencing sample was made of peripheral blood. The chain joins TRBV7-6 to TRBJ1-5; a confident D gene designation cannot be given. This sequence was found in a man younger than 35 with active or convalescent COVID-19. The DNA is TGTGCCAGCAGCTTAGAACGAGGCCATCAGCCCCAGCATTTT. This yields the protein CASSLERGHQPQHF. The full variable domain, with segments outside the CDR3 supplied by the reference TRBV7-6 and TRBJ1-5 proteins, appears as GAGVSQSPRYKVTKRGQDVALRCDPISGHVSLYWYRQALGQGPEFLTYFNYEAQQDKSGLPNDRFSAERPEGSISTLTIQRTEQRDSAMYRCASSLERGHQPQHFGDGTRLSIL.